This is a list of T cell receptor beta chains from one sample in a study of draining lymph node invasion in breast cancer. TCRdb processed the bulk RNA-seq reads anew with MiXCR; each CDR3 protein has one entry. Seen here are almost 2,500 distinct CDR3 sequences, about 85% observed once, and the top ten hold more than 1.5%. Specimen: sorted memory CD4+ effector T cells from a lymph node. These receptors were obtained from a female donor with luminal breast cancer. The CDR3 runs from the conserved cysteine through the conserved F or W. D genes are given only for firm matches. Expanded clones get a size class; other rows say once, few or many, or leave the size out.

v_gene	abundance	d_gene	j_gene	CDR3aa	CDR3nt
TRBV10-1	once	-	TRBJ1-1	CASSDSRTEAFF	TGCGCCAGCAGTGACAGTCGGACTGAAGCTTTCTTT
TRBV5-4	-	-	TRBJ1-4	CASSSTGPNEKLFF	TGTGCCAGCAGTTCGACAGGCCCTAATGAAAAACTGTTTTTT
TRBV5-5	-	-	TRBJ2-5	CASSDEGETQYF	TGTGCCAGCAGTGACGAGGGAGAGACCCAGTACTTC
TRBV10-3	-	-	TRBJ2-6	CANLRGDSGANVLTF	TGTGCCAACTTAAGGGGAGACTCTGGGGCCAACGTCCTGACTTTC
TRBV19	-	-	TRBJ1-4	CASKQTGGKLFF	TGTGCCAGTAAACAGACGGGGGGAAAACTGTTTTTT
TRBV19	-	-	TRBJ1-5	CASSLEDRNQPQHF	TGTGCCAGTAGTCTCGAGGATCGTAATCAGCCCCAGCATTTT
TRBV6-1	-	TRBD1	TRBJ1-4	CASSAGDRGQEEKLFF	TGTGCCAGCAGTGCCGGGGACAGGGGGCAAGAAGAAAAACTGTTTTTT
TRBV11-1	-	-	TRBJ2-3	CASSLGQGRTDTQYF	TGTGCCAGCAGTTTAGGGCAGGGTAGGACAGATACGCAGTATTTT
TRBV3-1	few	TRBD1	TRBJ1-1	CASSQARQGATEAFF	TGTGCCAGCAGCCAAGCTAGACAGGGCGCCACTGAAGCTTTCTTT
TRBV20-1	-	TRBD2	TRBJ2-3	CSAGRGSNTDTQYF	TGCAGTGCAGGGCGGGGGAGTAACACAGATACGCAGTATTTT
TRBV18	-	-	TRBJ1-6	CASSPSAPTTNSPLHF	TGTGCCAGCTCACCAAGTGCCCCGACGACCAATTCACCCCTCCACTTT
TRBV5-1	-	TRBD1	TRBJ2-3	CASSLGTGENTQYF	TGCGCCAGCAGCCTGGGGACAGGGGAGAATACGCAGTATTTT
TRBV12-3/TRBV12-4	-	-	TRBJ2-5	CASTSQIGGTQYF	TGTGCCAGCACCAGTCAGATTGGCGGGACCCAGTACTTC
TRBV7-2	-	-	TRBJ2-3	CASRPGGYTDTQYF	TGTGCCAGCAGACCTGGGGGGTACACAGATACGCAGTATTTT
TRBV12-3/TRBV12-4	-	-	TRBJ1-5	CASSLALEGNQPQHF	TGTGCCAGCAGTTTAGCGCTTGAGGGGAATCAGCCCCAGCATTTT
TRBV30	-	-	TRBJ2-7	CAWSVRAGGSREQYF	TGTGCCTGGAGTGTCCGGGCCGGAGGATCCAGGGAGCAGTACTTC
TRBV27	-	TRBD1	TRBJ1-2	CASLKTPGTGPYYGYTF	TGTGCCAGCCTAAAAACCCCCGGGACAGGGCCCTACTATGGCTACACCTTC
TRBV6-5	-	-	TRBJ2-3	CASRGTHGTDTQYF	TGTGCCAGCAGGGGTACTCACGGCACAGATACGCAGTATTTT
TRBV19	-	-	TRBJ2-6	CASSMPRDTFSGANVLTF	TGTGCCAGTAGTATGCCCCGGGACACCTTCTCTGGGGCCAACGTCCTGACTTTC
TRBV7-2	-	-	TRBJ2-2	CASSRGRNTGELFF	TGTGCCAGCAGCCGGGGACGTAACACCGGGGAGCTGTTTTTT
TRBV18	-	-	TRBJ1-6	CASSPGYDSPLHF	TGTGCCAGCTCACCAGGATATGATTCACCCCTCCACTTT
TRBV7-2	-	-	TRBJ2-1	CASSLAVYNEQFF	TGTGCCAGCAGCTTAGCGGTGTACAATGAGCAGTTCTTC
TRBV20-1	-	-	TRBJ2-5	CSASGRSDETQYF	TGCAGTGCTTCGGGACGGAGCGACGAGACCCAGTACTTC
TRBV5-6	-	-	TRBJ2-1	CASSLESREQFF	TGTGCCAGCAGCTTGGAATCGCGTGAGCAGTTCTTC
TRBV3-1	few	-	TRBJ2-3	CASRRDGLTDTQYF	TGTGCCAGCAGGAGGGACGGACTTACAGATACGCAGTATTTT
TRBV11-2	-	-	TRBJ2-5	CASSLDPRGQETQYF	TGTGCCAGCAGCTTAGATCCACGGGGGCAGGAGACCCAGTACTTC
TRBV7-9	-	TRBD1	TRBJ2-3	CASSKTGSTDTQYF	TGTGCCAGCAGCAAGACAGGGAGCACAGATACGCAGTATTTT
TRBV4-2	-	-	TRBJ2-5	CASSQVLPGTVKETQNF	TGTGCCAGCAGCCAAGTCCTCCCCGGGACGGTAAAAGAGACCCAGAACTTC
TRBV4-1	-	-	TRBJ1-4	CASSPPGTELLFF	TGCGCCAGCAGCCCCCCCGGGACGGAGTTACTGTTTTTT
TRBV6-1	-	-	TRBJ1-1	CASAPSARGTEAFF	TGTGCCAGCGCCCCAAGTGCCCGAGGGACTGAAGCTTTCTTT
TRBV5-5	-	TRBD1	TRBJ1-4	CASRRDRGNEKLFF	TGTGCCAGCAGGCGGGACAGGGGTAATGAAAAACTGTTTTTT
TRBV7-2	-	-	TRBJ1-2	CASSLDSYGYTF	TGTGCCAGCAGCTTAGACAGCTATGGCTACACCTTC
TRBV5-1	-	-	TRBJ2-1	CASSLVGAGTYEQFF	TGCGCCAGCAGCTTGGTGGGAGCGGGGACATATGAGCAGTTCTTC
TRBV15	-	-	TRBJ1-2	CATSRVGGIDGYTF	TGTGCCACCAGCCGTGTGGGGGGCATCGATGGCTACACCTTC
TRBV11-1	-	-	TRBJ1-4	CASSLGQHDEKLFF	TGTGCCAGCAGCTTAGGGCAACATGATGAAAAACTGTTTTTT
TRBV6-1	-	-	TRBJ1-1	CASLTRLNTEAFF	TGTGCCAGCCTAACTCGCTTGAACACTGAAGCTTTCTTT
TRBV19	-	-	TRBJ1-1	CASGRKPNTEAFF	TGTGCCAGTGGGAGGAAACCCAACACTGAAGCTTTCTTT
TRBV30	-	TRBD1	TRBJ1-1	CAWSSQGRGTEAFF	TGTGCCTGGAGTTCACAGGGGCGAGGAACTGAAGCTTTCTTT
TRBV30	-	TRBD1	TRBJ1-2	CAWTDEGARYGYTF	TGTGCCTGGACCGATGAGGGGGCTAGGTATGGCTACACCTTC
TRBV14	-	-	TRBJ1-2	CASSPRDPRQGYTF	TGTGCCAGCAGCCCCCGAGATCCACGACAGGGCTACACCTTC
TRBV14	-	-	TRBJ1-1	CASSQAAMNTEAFF	TGTGCCAGCAGCCAAGCGGCTATGAACACTGAAGCTTTCTTT
TRBV2	-	TRBD2	TRBJ2-1	CASMRSGGNEQFF	TGTGCCAGCATGAGGAGCGGGGGTAATGAGCAGTTCTTC
TRBV5-1	once	-	TRBJ1-2	CASSFDGKGYTF	TGCGCCAGCAGCTTCGACGGGAAGGGCTACACCTTC
TRBV3-1	few	-	TRBJ2-6	CASSPVQGGLSGANVLTF	TGTGCCAGCAGTCCGGTCCAGGGGGGTTTGTCTGGGGCCAACGTCCTGACTTTC
TRBV18	-	-	TRBJ2-2	CASSPLATGELFF	TGTGCCAGCTCACCACTGGCAACCGGGGAGCTGTTTTTT
TRBV25-1	-	-	TRBJ2-1	CASSEFGGHEQFF	TGTGCCAGCAGTGAATTTGGGGGTCATGAGCAGTTCTTC
TRBV7-9	-	TRBD1	TRBJ2-1	CASSLGEQGSKFF	TGTGCCAGCAGCTTAGGGGAACAGGGGTCCAAGTTCTTC
TRBV29-1	-	-	TRBJ2-1	CSVVLSSYNEQFF	TGCAGCGTTGTTCTAAGCTCCTACAATGAGCAGTTCTTC
TRBV20-1	-	TRBD1	TRBJ1-5	CSARDAARTGGNQPQHF	TGCAGTGCTAGAGATGCCGCTCGGACAGGTGGCAATCAGCCCCAGCATTTT
TRBV5-1	-	-	TRBJ1-5	CASSLSDGGQPQHF	TGCGCCAGCAGCCTCAGCGACGGGGGCCAGCCCCAGCATTTT
TRBV19	once	-	TRBJ1-1	CASNEKRGNTEAFF	TGTGCCAGTAACGAGAAGAGGGGAAACACTGAAGCTTTCTTT
TRBV19	-	-	TRBJ2-1	CASSAGSHWNEQFF	TGTGCCAGTAGTGCCGGGAGCCACTGGAATGAGCAGTTCTTC
TRBV11-2	-	-	TRBJ2-3	CASSLGSGTQYF	TGTGCCAGCAGCTTAGGAAGCGGAACGCAGTATTTT
TRBV6-6	-	-	TRBJ1-2	CASSSRAQNNYGYTF	TGTGCCAGCAGCAGCCGGGCGCAAAATAACTATGGCTACACCTTC
TRBV28	-	TRBD2	TRBJ2-1	CASNAGGPPEQFF	TGTGCCAGCAACGCGGGGGGCCCCCCGGAGCAGTTCTTC
TRBV15	-	-	TRBJ1-1	CATSRDRLNTEAFF	TGTGCCACCAGCAGGGACAGACTGAACACTGAAGCTTTCTTT
TRBV5-4	-	-	TRBJ1-2	CASSPSGGYGYTF	TGTGCCAGCAGCCCCTCCGGGGGCTATGGCTACACCTTC
TRBV2	few	-	TRBJ1-5	CASSGGLFNQPQHF	TGTGCCAGCAGTGGGGGACTGTTTAATCAGCCCCAGCATTTT
TRBV7-9	-	-	TRBJ1-1	CASSLARMNTEAFF	TGTGCCAGCAGCTTAGCCAGGATGAACACTGAAGCTTTCTTT